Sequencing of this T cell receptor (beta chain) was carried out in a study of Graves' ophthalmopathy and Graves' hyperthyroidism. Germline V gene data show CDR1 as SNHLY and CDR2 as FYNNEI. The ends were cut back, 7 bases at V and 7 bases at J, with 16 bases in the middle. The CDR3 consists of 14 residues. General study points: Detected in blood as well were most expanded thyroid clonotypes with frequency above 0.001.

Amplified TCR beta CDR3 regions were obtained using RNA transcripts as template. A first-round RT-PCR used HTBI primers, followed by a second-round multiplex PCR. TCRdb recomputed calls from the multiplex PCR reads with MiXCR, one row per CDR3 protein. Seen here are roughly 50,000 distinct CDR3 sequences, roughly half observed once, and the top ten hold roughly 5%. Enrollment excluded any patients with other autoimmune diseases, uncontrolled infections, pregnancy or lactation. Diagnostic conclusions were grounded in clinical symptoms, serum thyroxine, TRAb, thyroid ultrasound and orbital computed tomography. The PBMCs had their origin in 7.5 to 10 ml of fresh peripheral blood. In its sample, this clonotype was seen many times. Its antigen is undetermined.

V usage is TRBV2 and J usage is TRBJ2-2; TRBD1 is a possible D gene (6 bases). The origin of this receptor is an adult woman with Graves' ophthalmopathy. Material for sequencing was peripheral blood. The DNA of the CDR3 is TGTGCCAGCAAGGGAGCAGGGGCAAACGGGGAGCTGTTTTTT. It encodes CASKGAGANGELFF.